The present TCR beta chain was sequenced within a study of PD-1 blockade in classical Hodgkin lymphoma. Study details: Every 2 weeks, patients had 3 mg/kg nivolumab intravenously.

The protocol was immunoSEQ multiplex PCR, while the TCRdb copy is restricted to in-frame clones and leaves out a portion. Seen here are roughly 35,000 clones, 80% to 95% observed once, and the top ten hold roughly 0.29%. In the case of this clone: As yet, its antigen is unknown.

Whole-study findings and limits: The diversity seen at baseline in complete responders resembled that of newly diagnosed patients. Repertoires differed for reasons still undefined, possibly disease activity or prior therapy.

Germline loops: CDR1 SEHNR, CDR2 FQNEAQ (reference sequence). Trimming left V 5 bases short and J 0 bases short, with 20 bases between. The CDR3 runs to 18 residues. The time point is: cycle 4 day 1 (C4D1), after 6 weeks of nivolumab. Brentuximab vedotin exposure varied among the patients, all of whom had relapsed after autologous stem cell transplantation. Magnetic negative selection served to purify CD4+ T cells out of PBMCs that had been thawed. Complete response, partial response or progressive disease constituted the best responses recorded. The sample in question was CD4+ T cells from blood, obtained before the fourth cycle of nivolumab. The TCR was taken from a human donor with classical Hodgkin lymphoma. The V call is TRBV7-9, the J call TRBJ1-3, with D perhaps TRBD1 (5 bases). CDR3 amino acids: CASSRPGPPNFSGNTIYF. The CDR3 coding sequence is TGTGCCAGCAGCCGCCCGGGACCACCGAATTTCTCTGGAAACACCATATATTTT.